Listed below are T cell receptor beta chains from one sample, sequenced in a study of blood T cell repertoires in COVID-19. Clones were read by immunoSEQ multiplex PCR, and TCRdb kept only the in-frame ones, dropping some. Here the sample spans 130,000 or so clones, approximately 87% being singletons. What was sequenced was peripheral blood. All receptors come from a man aged 65 to 79 with active COVID-19. CDR3s include the opening cysteine and the closing phenylalanine or tryptophan. The D gene is left open where the match is weak. Clone size is shown for a subset of rows, as once, few, many or a class of expanded clone.

J: TRBJ2-3; V: TRBV25-1; D: -; size: -; DNA: TGTGCCAGCACCCCGCGGGGTCGGTATACGCAGTATTTT; CDR3: CASTPRGRYTQYF
J: TRBJ2-7; V: TRBV20-1; D: -; size: -; DNA: TGCAGTGCTAGACTCTCCTACGAGCAGTACTTC; CDR3: CSARLSYEQYF
J: TRBJ2-7; V: TRBV11-2; D: TRBD2; size: -; DNA: TGTGCCAGCAGCTCCCGGACTAGCGGGGTATACGAGCAGTACTTC; CDR3: CASSSRTSGVYEQYF
J: TRBJ2-1; V: TRBV19; D: -; size: -; DNA: TGTGCCAGTAGTAGGGACATCTCCTACAATGAGCAGTTCTTC; CDR3: CASSRDISYNEQFF
J: TRBJ2-7; V: TRBV5-4; D: -; size: -; DNA: TGTGCCAGCAGCTCCTTTCATCGAGGGAGCTCCCCCGAGCAGTACTTC; CDR3: CASSSFHRGSSPEQYF
J: TRBJ1-5; V: TRBV18; D: -; size: -; DNA: TGTGCCAGCTCATCCGGACACGATCAGCCCCAGCATTTT; CDR3: CASSSGHDQPQHF
J: TRBJ2-3; V: TRBV13; D: TRBD1; size: -; DNA: TGTGCCAGCAGCGACAGGGAGTATACGCAGTATTTT; CDR3: CASSDREYTQYF
J: TRBJ2-3; V: TRBV19; D: -; size: -; DNA: TGTGCCAGTAGTAATGCGGGAAGCACAGATACGCAGTATTTT; CDR3: CASSNAGSTDTQYF
J: TRBJ2-7; V: TRBV18; D: -; size: -; DNA: TGTGCCAGCTCACTGGAGTTATCCTCCTACGAGCAGTACTTC; CDR3: CASSLELSSYEQYF
J: TRBJ2-1; V: TRBV2; D: TRBD1; size: -; DNA: TGTGCCAGCAGTAGGGACAGGGCGGAAAACAATGAGCAGTTCTTC; CDR3: CASSRDRAENNEQFF
J: TRBJ1-5; V: TRBV19; D: -; size: few; DNA: TGTGCCAGTAGTCATCAGGGGAATCAGCCCCAGCATTTT; CDR3: CASSHQGNQPQHF
J: TRBJ2-3; V: TRBV10-1; D: -; size: -; DNA: TGCGCCAGCAGTGAAATTTCGGGCAAGGGGATTCTCCGGGCGCAGTATTTT; CDR3: CASSEISGKGILRAQYF
J: TRBJ2-7; V: TRBV7-3; D: TRBD1; size: few; DNA: TGTGCCAGCAGCTTCCGGGACAGGGGTGGCGAGCAGTACTTC; CDR3: CASSFRDRGGEQYF
J: TRBJ2-7; V: TRBV6-6; D: -; size: -; DNA: TGTGCCAGCAGTCCGGACTTAGCTTCCCTCTACGAGCAGTACTTC; CDR3: CASSPDLASLYEQYF
J: TRBJ2-6; V: TRBV6-4; D: -; size: -; DNA: TGTGCCAGCAGTGACTCATACGCGGGGGCCAACGTCCTGACTTTC; CDR3: CASSDSYAGANVLTF